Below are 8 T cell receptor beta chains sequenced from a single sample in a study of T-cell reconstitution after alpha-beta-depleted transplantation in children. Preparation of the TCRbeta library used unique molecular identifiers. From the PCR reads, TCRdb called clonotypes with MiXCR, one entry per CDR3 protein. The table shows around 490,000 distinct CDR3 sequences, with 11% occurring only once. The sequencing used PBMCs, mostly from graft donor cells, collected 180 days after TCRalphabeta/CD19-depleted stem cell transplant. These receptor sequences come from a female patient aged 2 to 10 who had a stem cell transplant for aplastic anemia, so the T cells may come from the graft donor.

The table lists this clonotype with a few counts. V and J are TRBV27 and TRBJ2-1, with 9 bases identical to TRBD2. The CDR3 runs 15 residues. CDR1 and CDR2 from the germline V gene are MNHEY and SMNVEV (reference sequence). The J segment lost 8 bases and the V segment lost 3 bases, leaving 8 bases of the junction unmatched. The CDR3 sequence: CASSFLAGPSDEQFF. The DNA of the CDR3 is TGTGCCAGCAGTTTTCTAGCGGGGCCTTCCGATGAGCAGTTCTTC.

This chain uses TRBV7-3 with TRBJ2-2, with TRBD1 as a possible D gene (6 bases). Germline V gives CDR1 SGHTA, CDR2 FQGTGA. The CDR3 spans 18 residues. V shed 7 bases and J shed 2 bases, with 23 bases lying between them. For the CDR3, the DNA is TGTGCCAGCACTCCCCTTCCAGGACAGAGAAAAAACACCGGGGAGCTGTTTTTT. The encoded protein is CASTPLPGQRKNTGELFF.

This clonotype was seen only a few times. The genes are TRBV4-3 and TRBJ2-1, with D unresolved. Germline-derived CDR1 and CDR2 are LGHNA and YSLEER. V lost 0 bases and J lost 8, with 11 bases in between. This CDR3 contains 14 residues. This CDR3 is CASSQDSFTDEQFF. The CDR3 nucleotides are TGCGCCAGCAGCCAAGACTCTTTTACGGATGAGCAGTTCTTC.

The CDR3 DNA sequence: TGTGCCACCAGCAGAGCAACTAGCGGAGACACCGGGGAGCTGTTTTTT. This encodes CATSRATSGDTGELFF. This rearrangement joins TRBV15 to TRBJ2-2, with 8 bases that match TRBD2. Unmatched junction bases numbered 4, after V lost 1 base and J lost 3 bases. CDR1 LNHNV and CDR2 YYDKDF come from the germline V gene (reference sequence). This CDR3 is built from 16 residues.

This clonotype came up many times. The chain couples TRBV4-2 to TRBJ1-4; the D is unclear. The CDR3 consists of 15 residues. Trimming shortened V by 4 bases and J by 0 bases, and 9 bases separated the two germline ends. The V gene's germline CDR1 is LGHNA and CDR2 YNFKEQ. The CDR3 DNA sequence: TGTGCCAGCAGCCTAGAGGCCGCAACTAATGAAAAACTGTTTTTT. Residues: CASSLEAATNEKLFF.

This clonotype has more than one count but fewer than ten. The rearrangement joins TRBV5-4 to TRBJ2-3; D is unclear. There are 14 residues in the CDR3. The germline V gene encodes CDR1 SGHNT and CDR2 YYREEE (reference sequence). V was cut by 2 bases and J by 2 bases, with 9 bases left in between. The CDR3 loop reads CASSFGGNTDTQYF. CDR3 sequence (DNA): TGTGCCAGCAGCTTTGGTGGAAACACAGATACGCAGTATTTT.

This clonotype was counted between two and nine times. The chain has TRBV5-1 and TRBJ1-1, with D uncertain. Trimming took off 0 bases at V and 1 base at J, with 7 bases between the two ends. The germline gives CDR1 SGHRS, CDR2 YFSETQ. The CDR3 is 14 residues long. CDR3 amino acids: CASSLGSQNTEAFF. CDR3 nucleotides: TGCGCCAGCAGCTTGGGCAGCCAGAACACTGAAGCTTTCTTT.

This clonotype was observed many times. The chain's CDR3 is CSAPRRDTQYF. The CDR3 nucleotides read TGCAGCGCCCCGCGGCGAGATACGCAGTATTTT. The chain employs TRBV29-1 and TRBJ2-3; D is ambiguous. Germline CDR1 SQVTM, CDR2 ANQGSEA. Trimming removed 7 bases at V and 5 bases at J, with 10 bases between. The CDR3 is 11 residues long.